This TCR beta chain was recorded in a study of cytomegalovirus exposure and HLA in healthy donors. Whole-study results and caveats: Most TCRs appeared rarely, but some public TCRs recurred in many donors. Association with HLA alleles at 0.05 false discovery rate was found for around 17,000 TCR beta sequences in a later analysis.

The PCR employed 60 Vbeta primers together with 13 Jbeta primers. In the original workflow: Later reanalysis found roughly 80 million unique TCR beta chains, 9 million to 12 million of them shared. Repertoires were generated with immunoSEQ multiplex PCR, while TCRdb's copy carries only in-frame clones and drops some. Clonal size and the V and J genes are those of that table, whereas D and trimming came from the DNA. Recorded here are about 200,000 clones; the top ten clones represent 0.65% to 0.75%. Germline trimming cut 7 bases from V and 5 bases from J; bases unmatched to any gene: 5. From germline, CDR1 is MNHEY and CDR2 SVGAGI. The CDR3 is 14 amino acids. In the case of this clone: What it binds is not known.

The J gene is TRBJ2-2, the V gene TRBV6-5, with 9 bases that match TRBD1. The sequence came from a boy between 10 and 17 years old in good health and CMV-seronegative. Sequencing was carried out using PBMCs. The CDR3 sequence is CASIQTGGTGELFF. The DNA of the CDR3 is TGTGCCAGCATCCAGACAGGGGGGACCGGGGAGCTGTTTTTT.